This TCR beta chain appears in the sequencing data of a study of T cells in localized non-small cell lung cancer. Study-wide results and limits: A median approximately 61 of the top 100 tumor clones appeared in adjacent lung.

Points on this clone: Its target is unknown.

TCRdb's copy holds only in-frame clones and misses some; the assay was immunoSEQ multiplex PCR. The sample has over 50,000 clones, 85% to 90% seen once; the top ten hold 1.5% to 2%. Trimming removed 3 bases at V and 0 bases at J, with 7 bases between. The V gene's germline CDR1 is SGDLS and CDR2 YYNGEE. This CDR3 has 14 amino acids. Sample: peripheral blood, taken before any cancer treatment. This TCR was recovered from a woman aged 35 to 70 with stage I lung adenocarcinoma. The chain uses TRBV9 and TRBJ1-3, with D perhaps matching TRBD1 (6 bases). In DNA, the CDR3 is TGTGCCAGCAGCGGGACAGTCTCTGGAAACACCATATATTTT. Protein sequence: CASSGTVSGNTIYF.